This passage covers 27 T cell receptor beta chains from one sample sequenced in a study of blood T cells in healthy people across ages. Sample-barcoded 5' priming and a J-beta primer mix drove a second PCR of roughly 7 to 11 cycles. A single record per CDR3 protein comes from TCRdb applying MiXCR to the 5' RACE reads. Among about 650,000 distinct CDR3 sequences listed, about 30% were seen once. The material sequenced was blood. These receptors originate from a woman of 80 years or more in good health.

In its sample, this clonotype was seen many times. This chain joins TRBV5-5 and TRBJ1-2; D call uncertain. The CDR3 covers 13 residues. Per the germline V gene, CDR1 is SGHKS and CDR2 is YYEKEE (reference sequence). V lost 1 base, J lost 4 bases, and 8 bases lay in between. The CDR3 DNA is TGTGCCAGCAGCTTGACGCAGGCCTATGGCTACACCTTC. Protein: CASSLTQAYGYTF. The whole variable domain, remainder taken from reference TRBV5-5 and TRBJ1-2, is DAGVTQSPTHLIKTRGQQVTLRCSPISGHKSVSWYQQVLGQGPQFIFQYYEKEERGRGNFPDRFSARQFPNYSSELNVNALLLGDSALYLCASSLTQAYGYTFGSGTRLTVV.

With respect to this clonotype: A much larger clone lies a single base off, so this may be a read error. This chain links TRBV7-7 with TRBJ2-7, with TRBD2 matching over 14 bases. Germline-derived CDR1 and CDR2 are SSHAT and FNYEAQ (reference sequence). The CDR3 consists of 17 residues. CDR3 nucleotides: TGTGCTAGCAGCTTATCGGCCCCCGGGACTAGCGGGGGTGAGCAGTACTTC. Encoded protein: CASSLSAPGTSGGEQYF.

This clonotype was recorded at least ten times. V and J are TRBV2 and TRBJ1-2; no definite D call. CDR3 length equals 14 residues. Germline CDR1 is SNHLY and CDR2 is FYNNEI. Between the trimmed V and J ends, which lost 0 bases and 8 bases, there was a span of 13 bases. CDR3 sequence (DNA): TGTGCCAGCAGTGAAGCGCTCCCAATCGGGGGCTACACCTTC. Translated: CASSEALPIGGYTF.

This clonotype has only one observation. Germline is not matched at one junction end, which may reflect a read error. The chain recombines TRBV7-9 with TRBJ2-1; 7 nucleotides line up with TRBD1. The V gene's germline CDR1 is SEHNR and CDR2 FQNEAQ (reference sequence). This CDR3 spans 13 amino acids. The CDR3: CASSLGQSYEQFF. The CDR3, as DNA: TGCGCCAGCAGCTTGGGACAGAGCTACGAGCAGTTCTTC.

This clonotype was observed at least ten times. The chain is built from TRBV12-3 or TRBV12-4 and TRBJ2-1; 14 positions agree with TRBD2. Germline trimming cut 5 bases from V and 3 bases from J; bases unmatched to any gene: 3. The CDR3 spans 16 residues. The CDR3 DNA is TGTGCCAGCAGTCGGACTAGCGGGGGGTACTACAATGAGCAGTTCTTC. This codes for CASSRTSGGYYNEQFF.

This clonotype was found a few times. A much more abundant neighbour one base away suggests this may be a read error. CDR3 DNA: TGTGCCAGCAGCTTAGCGGGGGGGCCCCGATCGCCCAATGAGCAGTACTTC. It yields the protein CASSLAGGPRSPNEQYF. The chain links TRBV7-6 to TRBJ2-5, with D perhaps TRBD2 (7 bases). This CDR3 contains 17 residues. The germline gives CDR1 SGHVS, CDR2 FNYEAQ. V shed 0 bases and J shed 11 bases, with 25 bases lying between them. The variable domain in full, with the rest retrieved from reference TRBV7-6 and TRBJ2-5, is GAGVSQSPRYKVTKRGQDVALRCDPISGHVSLYWYRQALGQGPEFLTYFNYEAQQDKSGLPNDRFSAERPEGSISTLTIQRTEQRDSAMYRCASSLAGGPRSPNEQYFGPGTRLLVL.

A note on this clonotype: This clone may be a read error of a much larger clone one base away. The chain combines TRBV5-5 with TRBJ2-3, with D tentatively TRBD1 (6 bases). The CDR3 has 16 residues. CDR1 SGHKS and CDR2 YYEKEE come from the germline V gene (reference sequence). As DNA, the CDR3 is TGTGACAGCAGCTCGAGGGGGACGTCTAGCACAGATACGCAGTATTTT. Encoded protein: CDSSSRGTSSTDTQYF.

The J gene is TRBJ2-3, the V gene TRBV6-5; tentatively, D is TRBD2 (5 bases). Germline loops: CDR1 MNHEY, CDR2 SVGAGI. V lost 5 bases and J lost 0, with 15 bases in between. CDR3 length equals 16 residues. The CDR3 DNA reads as TGTGCCAGCAGTCGAGGACGAGCGGCTAGCACAGATACGCAGTATTTT. Translating it yields CASSRGRAASTDTQYF.

V is TRBV7-2 and J is TRBJ2-5, with D uncertain. The CDR3 consists of 13 residues. Germline assignment: CDR1 SGHTA and CDR2 FQGNSA. V lost 5 bases and J 1 base, leaving 8 bases between the germline ends. The CDR3 spells CASSPLPQETQYF. The CDR3 DNA reads TGTGCCAGCAGCCCCCTTCCCCAAGAGACCCAGTACTTC. Complete variable domain (other parts from reference TRBV7-2 and TRBJ2-5): GAGVSQSPSNKVTEKGKDVELRCDPISGHTALYWYRQSLGQGLEFLIYFQGNSAPDKSGLPSDRFSAERTGGSVSTLTIQRTQQEDSAVYLCASSPLPQETQYFGPGTRLLVL.

The rearrangement joins TRBV10-3 to TRBJ1-2; 8 bases agree with TRBD1. J was trimmed by 6 bases and V by 10 bases; bases with no gene match: 19. The CDR3 sequence is 16 residues long. CDR1 ENHRY and CDR2 SYGVKD come from the germline V gene. CDR3 bases: TGTGCCACCCGGGACAGGAGTATGGTATCTGGAGATGGCTACACCTTC. It is translated as CATRDRSMVSGDGYTF.

The chain links TRBV5-1 to TRBJ2-1; 10 nucleotides align to TRBD2. CDR3 length: 16 amino acids. V shed 2 bases and J 8 bases; nucleotides not matched to a gene: 10. Germline V gene sequence: CDR1 SGHRS, CDR2 YFSETQ. Here the CDR3 DNA reads TGCGCCAGCAGCTTCTCTCAAGCGGGGGGGCACGATGAGCAGTTCTTC. Protein sequence: CASSFSQAGGHDEQFF. Full variable domain (remainder filled in from reference TRBV5-1 and TRBJ2-1): KAGVTQTPRYLIKTRGQQVTLSCSPISGHRSVSWYQQTPGQGLQFLFEYFSETQRNKGNFPGRFSGRQFSNSRSEMNVSTLELGDSALYLCASSFSQAGGHDEQFFGPGTRLTVL.

On this clonotype itself: A much larger clone sits a single nucleotide away, making a read error possible. The V call is TRBV12-3 or TRBV12-4, the J call TRBJ2-5; D possibly uses TRBD1 or TRBD2 (5 bases each). V was cut by 2 bases and J by 7 bases, with 11 bases left in between. This CDR3 is built from 13 residues. The CDR3 loop reads CASSLTGRATQYF. For the CDR3, the DNA is TGTGCCAGCAGTTTAACGGGACGAGCGACCCAGTACTTC.

Worth noting for this clonotype: Just one base apart from a much larger clone, this may be a read error. The chain employs TRBV12-3 or TRBV12-4 and TRBJ1-2, with 7 bases aligning to TRBD1. The CDR3 is made up of 13 amino acids. J lost 6 bases, V lost 6 bases, and 7 bases had no gene match. The CDR3 DNA sequence: TGTGCCAGCAGGTTAAGGCAGGGGGATGGCTACACCTTC. Amino acids: CASRLRQGDGYTF.

This chain links TRBV12-3 or TRBV12-4 with TRBJ2-1; D may be TRBD1 (6 bases). CDR3 length equals 14 residues. The V and J ends lost 2 bases and 6 bases respectively, with 11 bases between them. CDR3 bases: TGTGCCAGCAGTTTAACAGGGATCCTCAATGAGCAGTTCTTC. Its translation: CASSLTGILNEQFF.

This clonotype was found a few times. The chain recombines TRBV30 with TRBJ2-2; no firm D call. V shed 8 bases and J shed 8 bases, with 12 bases lying between them. The CDR3 spans 11 residues. Germline values: CDR1 GTSNPN, CDR2 SVGIG (reference sequence). The CDR3 DNA sequence: TGTGCCAGGTCGTCAACGGGGGAGCTGTTTTTT. It yields the protein CARSSTGELFF.

This clonotype has more than one count but fewer than ten. This clone may be a read error of a much larger clone one base away. The chain links TRBV12-3 or TRBV12-4 to TRBJ2-6; TRBD1 might be the D (5 bases). This CDR3 contains 14 residues. CDR3 nucleotides: TGTGCCAGCAGACGAAGCTCTGGGGCCAACGTCCGGACTTTC. Amino acids: CASRRSSGANVRTF.

In this sample, this clonotype turned up once. DNA of the CDR3: TGTGCCAGTTTAACTCAGGGGAACACTGAAGCTTTCTTT. Amino acids: CASLTQGNTEAFF. The V gene is TRBV12-3 or TRBV12-4, the J gene TRBJ1-1; TRBD1 might be the D (5 bases). CDR3 length: 13 amino acids. V was cut by 9 bases and J by 1 base, with 12 bases left in between.

The table lists this clonotype with a few counts. The V gene is TRBV5-1, the J gene TRBJ2-3, with TRBD2 identical over 13 bases. Germline CDR1 SGHRS, CDR2 YFSETQ. V lost 1 base and J lost 0; bases outside the gene matches: 5. This CDR3 contains 18 residues. CDR3 sequence: CASSLTSGGGPSTDTQYF. CDR3 coding DNA: TGCGCCAGCAGCTTGACTAGCGGGGGGGGCCCCAGCACAGATACGCAGTATTTT.

This clonotype came up many times. The rearrangement joins TRBV20-1 to TRBJ2-7; TRBD1 or TRBD2 may be the D gene (5 bases each). With 6 bases removed from V and 4 bases from J, the gap between germline ends came to 13 bases. CDR1 and CDR2 (germline): DFQATT, SNEGSKA (reference sequence). The CDR3 is 12 residues long. The CDR3 region is CSASGHRYEQYF. The CDR3 region has the DNA TGCAGTGCAAGCGGACACCGGTACGAGCAGTACTTC.

This chain connects TRBV7-2 to TRBJ2-5; no definite D call. The V and J ends lost 5 bases and 11 bases respectively, with 15 bases between them. Germline loops: CDR1 SGHTA, CDR2 FQGNSA. CDR3 size: 12 residues. DNA of the CDR3: TGTGCCAGCAGCGACGCCGGTCTGGAGCAGTACTTC. Translation: CASSDAGLEQYF.

This clonotype came up many times. The chain is built from TRBV4-1 and TRBJ2-5, with 15 bases identical to TRBD2. The germline V gene encodes CDR1 MGHRA and CDR2 YSYEKL. The ends lost 2 bases at V and 5 bases at J; junction bases unmatched: 6. This CDR3 has 17 amino acids. The CDR3 is CASSQPSGLAGGETQYF. CDR3 nucleotides: TGCGCCAGCAGCCAACCCTCGGGACTAGCGGGGGGTGAGACCCAGTACTTC.

The gene calls are TRBV29-1 and TRBJ1-2; 7 nucleotides align to TRBD1. V shed 7 bases and J 0 bases; nucleotides not matched to a gene: 20. The CDR3 extends over 18 amino acids. Germline V gene sequence: CDR1 SQVTM, CDR2 ANQGSEA. The CDR3 is CSAGPHSAGGGTNYGYTF. In DNA form, the CDR3 reads TGCAGCGCTGGTCCACATTCAGCAGGGGGAGGCACTAACTATGGCTACACCTTC. Full variable domain (remainder filled in from reference TRBV29-1 and TRBJ1-2): SAVISQKPSRDICQRGTSLTIQCQVDSQVTMMFWYRQQPGQSLTLIATANQGSEATYESGFVIDKFPISRPNLTFSTLTVSNMSPEDSSIYLCSAGPHSAGGGTNYGYTFGSGTRLTVV.

The chain joins TRBV20-1 to TRBJ2-1; 9 nucleotides match TRBD2. Germline CDR1 is DFQATT and CDR2 is SNEGSKA (reference sequence). The CDR3 is 18 amino acids. The chain's CDR3 is CSAYRSGLAGTVYNEQFF. CDR3 in DNA: TGCAGCGCTTATAGATCGGGCCTAGCGGGGACCGTTTACAATGAGCAGTTCTTC.

There are many counts of this clonotype. The chain employs TRBV21-1 and TRBJ2-4; the DNA was not compared with TRBD1, the D call given in the table. The better agreement between TRBJ2-7 and the DNA end casts doubt on the J call. TRBV21-1 is reported as a pseudogene. The CDR3 consists of 12 residues. DNA of the CDR3: TGTGCCAGCTTTTTCGACTGGGGCGAGCAGTACTTC. Its translation: CASFFDWGEQYF.

This clonotype has only one observation. The V call is TRBV20-1, the J call TRBJ2-4; unclear D gene. The closer fit of TRBJ2-7 to the DNA end suggests the J call may be wrong. This CDR3 spans 12 amino acids. Germline CDR1 and CDR2: DFQATT and SNEGSKA (reference sequence). The CDR3 reads CSASRQFYEQYF. In nucleotides, the CDR3 is TGCAGTGCTAGTCGTCAGTTCTACGAGCAGTACTTC.

With respect to this clonotype: A much bigger clone sits one base away, suggesting this may be a read error. CDR3 protein: CASREGDSNDEQYF. In DNA, the CDR3 is TGCGCCAGCCGGGAGGGGGACTCCAATGATGAGCAGTACTTC. The chain uses TRBV5-1 and TRBJ2-7, with 8 nucleotides matching TRBD2. Germline values: CDR1 SGHRS, CDR2 YFSETQ. V shed 7 bases and J 7 bases; nucleotides not matched to a gene: 13. The CDR3 is made up of 14 amino acids.

This clonotype was detected ten times or more. The rearrangement uses TRBV7-9 and TRBJ2-5; the match to TRBD1 covers 7 bases. CDR3 length equals 14 residues. The germline CDR1 and CDR2 sequences are SEHNR and FQNEAQ (reference sequence). Losses at the gene ends were 3 bases for V and 3 bases for J; bases not matched to a gene: 4. DNA of the CDR3: TGTGCCAGCAGCTTCCAGGGGGTTGAAGAGACCCAGTACTTC. Its translation: CASSFQGVEETQYF. The whole variable domain, remainder taken from reference TRBV7-9 and TRBJ2-5, is DTGVSQNPRHKITKRGQNVTFRCDPISEHNRLYWYRQTLGQGPEFLTYFQNEAQLEKSRLLSDRFSAERPKGSFSTLEIQRTEQGDSAMYLCASSFQGVEETQYFGPGTRLLVL.